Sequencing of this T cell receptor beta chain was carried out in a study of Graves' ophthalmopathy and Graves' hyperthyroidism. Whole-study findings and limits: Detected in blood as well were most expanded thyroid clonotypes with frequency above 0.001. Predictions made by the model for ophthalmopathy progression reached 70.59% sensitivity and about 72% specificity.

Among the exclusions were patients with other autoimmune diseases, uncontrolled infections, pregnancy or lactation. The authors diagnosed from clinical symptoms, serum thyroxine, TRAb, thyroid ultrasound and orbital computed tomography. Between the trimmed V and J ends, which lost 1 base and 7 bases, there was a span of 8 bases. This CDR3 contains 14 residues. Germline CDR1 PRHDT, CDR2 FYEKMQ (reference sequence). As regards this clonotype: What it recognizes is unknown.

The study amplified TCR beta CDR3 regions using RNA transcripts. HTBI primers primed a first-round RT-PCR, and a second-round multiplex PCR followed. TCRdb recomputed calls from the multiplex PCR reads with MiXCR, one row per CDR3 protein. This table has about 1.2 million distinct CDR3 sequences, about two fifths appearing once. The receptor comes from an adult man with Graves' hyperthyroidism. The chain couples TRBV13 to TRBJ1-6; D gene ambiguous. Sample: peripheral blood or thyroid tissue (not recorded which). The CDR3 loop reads CASSLDSLNSPLHF. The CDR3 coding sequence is TGTGCCAGCAGCTTAGACAGTTTAAATTCACCCCTCCACTTT.